This T cell receptor beta chain appears in the sequencing data of a study of T cells in Graves' hyperthyroidism and ophthalmopathy. Individuals with ophthalmopathy presented a Clinical Activity Score of at least 3, a NOSPECS grade of at least 4 and a duration under 3 months. This clonotype was detected many times. What was amplified from RNA transcripts were TCR beta CDR3 regions. RT-PCR in the first round (using the HTBI primer set) targeted the TCR CDR3. A single record per CDR3 protein comes from TCRdb applying MiXCR to the multiplex PCR reads. The repertoire consists of 620,000 or so distinct CDR3 sequences, with about 14% occurring once and the leading ten covering around 12%. This CDR3 has 14 residues. With 6 bases clipped from V and 3 bases from J, the junction kept 6 bases outside the gene matches. The germline gives CDR1 DFQATT, CDR2 SNEGSKA (reference sequence).

The sequence derives from a woman between 45 and 60 years old with Graves' ophthalmopathy. The chain combines TRBV20-1 with TRBJ2-7; 12 positions agree with TRBD2. Sequenced: blood. In nucleotides, the CDR3 is TGCAGTGCGAGACTAGCGGGAGAGTTCTACGAGCAGTACTTC. It translates to CSARLAGEFYEQYF.